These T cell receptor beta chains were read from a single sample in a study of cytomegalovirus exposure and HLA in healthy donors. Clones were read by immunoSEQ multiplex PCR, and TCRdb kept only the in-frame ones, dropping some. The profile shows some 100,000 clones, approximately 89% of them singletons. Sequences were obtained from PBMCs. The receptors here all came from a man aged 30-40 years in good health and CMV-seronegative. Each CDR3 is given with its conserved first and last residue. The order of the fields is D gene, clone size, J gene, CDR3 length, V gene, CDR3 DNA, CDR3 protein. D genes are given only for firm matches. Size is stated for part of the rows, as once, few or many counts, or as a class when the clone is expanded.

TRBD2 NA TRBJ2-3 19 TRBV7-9 TGTGCCAGCAGCCTGGGACTAGCGGGGACCCGAGTTCGCACAGATACGCAGTATTTT CASSLGLAGTRVRTDTQYF
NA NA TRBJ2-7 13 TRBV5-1 TGCGCCAGCAGCTTAGACAACTCCTACGAGCAGTACTTC CASSLDNSYEQYF
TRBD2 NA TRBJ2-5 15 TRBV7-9 TGTGCCAGCACCCAGAGCGGGGGATTCCAAGAGACCCAGTACTTC CASTQSGGFQETQYF
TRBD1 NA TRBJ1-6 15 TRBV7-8 TGTGCCAGCAGCTTACCGGGACAGGGTAATTCACCCCTCCACTTT CASSLPGQGNSPLHF
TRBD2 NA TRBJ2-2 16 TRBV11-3 TGTGCCAGCAGTTTAAGCGGGGGGCCGAACACCGGGGAGCTGTTTTTT CASSLSGGPNTGELFF
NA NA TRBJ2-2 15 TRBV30 TGTGCCTGGAGTGTACTCCCCCGGGAAGGGGGGGAGCTGTTTTTT CAWSVLPREGGELFF
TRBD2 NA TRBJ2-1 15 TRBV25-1 TGTGCCAGCAGTGAAGGGACTAGCGGGAGGGATGAGCAGTTCTTC CASSEGTSGRDEQFF
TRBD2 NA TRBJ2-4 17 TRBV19 TGTGCCAGTAGTATGGGAGGGAGGCTACTAGCCAAAAACATTCAGTACTTC CASSMGGRLLAKNIQYF
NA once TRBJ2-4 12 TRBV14 TGTGCCAGCAGCCCGTCCAAAAACATTCAGTACTTC CASSPSKNIQYF
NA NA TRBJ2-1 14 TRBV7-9 TGTGCCAGCAGCGGGAGGCAGTTGGGCAATGAGCAGTTCTTC CASSGRQLGNEQFF
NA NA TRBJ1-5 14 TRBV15 TGTGCCACCAGCCTAGGGAGGGGGATACAGCCCCAGCATTTT CATSLGRGIQPQHF
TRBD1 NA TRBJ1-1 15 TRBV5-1 TGCGCCAGCAGCTTGAGGGTCGGGACAGGCACTGAAGCTTTCTTT CASSLRVGTGTEAFF
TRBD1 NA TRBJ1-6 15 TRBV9 TGTGCCAGCAGCCCTGACAGGGGTGGCAATTCACCCCTCCACTTT CASSPDRGGNSPLHF
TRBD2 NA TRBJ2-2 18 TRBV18 TGTGCCAGCTCACCATTAGCGGGACCTTACGCGAACACCGGGGAGCTGTTTTTT CASSPLAGPYANTGELFF
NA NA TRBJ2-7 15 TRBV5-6 TGTGCCAGCAGCCCGCGGACTGTGAACTCCTACGAGCAGTACTTC CASSPRTVNSYEQYF
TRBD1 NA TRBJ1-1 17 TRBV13 TGTGCCAGCAGCTTAGCCGGGACAGGGGCGGGGAACACTGAAGCTTTCTTT CASSLAGTGAGNTEAFF
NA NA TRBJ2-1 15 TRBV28 TGTGCCAGCAGCGGCGGGACTGCCTACTACAATGAGCAGTTCTTC CASSGGTAYYNEQFF
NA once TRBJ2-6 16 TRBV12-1 TGTGCCAGCTCCCGCGGTGTAAGCTCTGGGGCCAACGTCCTGACTTTC CASSRGVSSGANVLTF
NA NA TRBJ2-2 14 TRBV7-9 TGTGCCAGCAGCTTAAGAGACACTACCGGGGAGCTGTTTTTT CASSLRDTTGELFF
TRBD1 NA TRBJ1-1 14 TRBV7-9 TGTGCCAGCAGCTTCGACAGGGCGGGTACTGAAGCTTTCTTT CASSFDRAGTEAFF
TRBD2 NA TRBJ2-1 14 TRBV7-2 TGTGCGGTTAGCGGGATCAGCTCCTACAATGAGCAGTTCTTC CAVSGISSYNEQFF
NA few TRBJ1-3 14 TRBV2 TGTGCCAGCACCCCCCCGACTGCTGGAAACACCATATATTTT CASTPPTAGNTIYF
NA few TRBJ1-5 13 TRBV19 TGTGCCACAGCGCGAAATAGCAATCAGCCCCAGCATTTT CATARNSNQPQHF
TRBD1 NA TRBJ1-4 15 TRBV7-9 TGTGCCAGCAGTCAGGGAAGGACAGGGGGCGAAAAACTGTTTTTT CASSQGRTGGEKLFF
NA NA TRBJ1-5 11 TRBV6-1 TGTGCCAGCAGGGCGAGGACAGCCCAGCATTTT CASRARTAQHF
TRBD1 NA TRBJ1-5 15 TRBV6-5 TGTGCCAGCAGTTTAGGACAGGGGGCTGTTCAGCCCCAGCATTTT CASSLGQGAVQPQHF
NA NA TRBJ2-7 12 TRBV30 TGTGCCTGGACTGGGGGTACAGGGAGGCAGTACTTC CAWTGGTGRQYF
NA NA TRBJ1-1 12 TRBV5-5 TGTGCCAGCAGCACCCTCGGGAGAGAAGCTTTCTTT CASSTLGREAFF
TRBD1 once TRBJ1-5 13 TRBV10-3 TGTGCCATCGGGGACAGGGAAAATCAGCCCCAGCATTTT CAIGDRENQPQHF
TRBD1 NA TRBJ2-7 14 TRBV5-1 TGCGCCAGCAGCACCGGGACAGGGGGTAACGAGCAGTACTTC CASSTGTGGNEQYF
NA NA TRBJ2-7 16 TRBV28 TGTGCCAGCAGCTTACCTGGATTGGGGAGCTCCTACGAGCAGTACTTC CASSLPGLGSSYEQYF
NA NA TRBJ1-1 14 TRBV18 TGTGCCAGCTCCCCAGGACAGACCAACACTGAAGCTTTCTTT CASSPGQTNTEAFF
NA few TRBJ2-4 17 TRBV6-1 TGTGCCAGCAGTGAAGTCCTGTCCAGTAACGACAAAAACATTCAGTACTTC CASSEVLSSNDKNIQYF
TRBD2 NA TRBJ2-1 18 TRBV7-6 TGTGCCAGCAGCTCCCGGGCGGCTGCGCGGGGGAACTACAATGAGCAGTTCTTC CASSSRAAARGNYNEQFF
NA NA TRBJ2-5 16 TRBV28 TGTGCCAGCAGTAGGATGGGCAGGGGCATAGGGGAGACCCAGTACTTC CASSRMGRGIGETQYF
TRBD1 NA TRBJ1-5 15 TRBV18 TGTGCCAGCTCACCACCGGGACAGACCAATCAGCCCCAGCATTTT CASSPPGQTNQPQHF
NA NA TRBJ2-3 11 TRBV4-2 TGTGCCAGCAGCCAGCAATCCACGGGGTATTTT CASSQQSTGYF
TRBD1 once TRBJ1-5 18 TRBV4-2 TGTGCCAGCAGCCAAGAGCAACGAAGGGGGCGAAGCAATCAGCCCCAGCATTTT CASSQEQRRGRSNQPQHF
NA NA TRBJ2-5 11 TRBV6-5 TGTGCCAGCGGCCCAGGAGAGACCCAGTACTTC CASGPGETQYF
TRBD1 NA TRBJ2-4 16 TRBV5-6 TGTGCCAGCAGCCACACACAGACAGGGGCGGAGTTGATTCAGTACTTC CASSHTQTGAELIQYF
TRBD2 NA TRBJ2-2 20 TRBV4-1 TGCGCCAGCAGCCCCCTGGAACGGACTAGCGGGGACGCGAACACCGGGGAGCTGTTTTTT CASSPLERTSGDANTGELFF